The clone carrying this T cell receptor beta chain has only a few counts. The target antigen is unknown. Per donor, one heparinised blood draw averaged about 110 mL. Expressed TCRB transcripts were sequenced because the isolated RNA had all been reverse transcribed beforehand. TCRdb keeps only in-frame clones here, not all; method: immunoSEQ multiplex PCR. The table lists a few hundred thousand clones, approximately 13% of them singletons. V dropped 6 bases and J dropped 8; count of bases not matched to a gene: 5. The CDR3 loop spans 11 amino acids. Germline CDR1 GTSNPN, CDR2 SVGIG (reference sequence). This specimen comes from a study of beta chain features in type 1 diabetes. The study, taken as a whole, reports: Patients and controls would share equally any PCR tilt toward shorter templates. Patients' naive, central memory and regulatory TCRB repertoires appeared more alike than those of healthy donors. Resolution of whether HLA type affects TCRB rearrangement was not achieved here.

Input material: naive CD4+ T cells from blood. The chain has TRBV30 and TRBJ1-2; 8 bases match TRBD1. The TCR comes from a man under 40 in good health. For the CDR3, the DNA is TGTGCCTGCCGGACAGGGCGCGGCTACACCTTC. This sequence encodes CACRTGRGYTF.